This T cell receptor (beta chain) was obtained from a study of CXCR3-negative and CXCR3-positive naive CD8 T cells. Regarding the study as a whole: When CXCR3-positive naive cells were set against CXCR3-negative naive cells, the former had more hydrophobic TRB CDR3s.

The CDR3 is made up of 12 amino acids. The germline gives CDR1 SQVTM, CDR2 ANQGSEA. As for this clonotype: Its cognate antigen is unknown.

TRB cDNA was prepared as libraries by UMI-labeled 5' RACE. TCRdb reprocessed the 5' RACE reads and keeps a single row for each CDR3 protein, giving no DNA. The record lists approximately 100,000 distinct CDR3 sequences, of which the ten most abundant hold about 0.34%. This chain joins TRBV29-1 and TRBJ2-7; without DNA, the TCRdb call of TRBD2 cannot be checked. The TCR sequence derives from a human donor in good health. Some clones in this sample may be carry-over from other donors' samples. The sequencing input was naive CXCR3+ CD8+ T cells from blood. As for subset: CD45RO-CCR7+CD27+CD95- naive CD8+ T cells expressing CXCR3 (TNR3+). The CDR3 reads CSAIVPVHEQYF.